Here is one TCR beta chain with its context. Original analysis: Counts of nucleated cells, estimated from reference gene primer amplification, were obtained. The repertoire was sequenced with immunoSEQ multiplex PCR; TCRdb's copy has only in-frame clones and lacks some. V and J calls and clone size follow that table, whereas D and trimming were derived from the DNA. The top ten clones hold roughly 9.7% of a sample with approximately 180,000 clones, roughly 88% of them seen once. The source of the sample is a study of blood T cell repertoires in COVID-19. Study overall: Acute-phase and convalescent COVID-19 samples originated in the United States, Italy and Spain. In each case, the material was cDNA or gDNA derived from T cells, B-cell-depleted T cells, or PBMCs.

V shed 4 bases and J shed 1 base, with 7 bases lying between them. Germline lookup yields CDR1 SGHDN and CDR2 FVKESK. The CDR3 contains 13 residues. The V gene is TRBV14, the J gene TRBJ2-5, with D possibly TRBD1 on 6 matching bases. The sample comprised peripheral blood. This TCR came from a human donor with active or convalescent COVID-19. The donor label of this sample is uncertain. CDR3 bases: TGTGCCAGCAGCCCGACAGGCCAAGAGACCCAGTACTTC. Protein: CASSPTGQETQYF.